This TCR beta chain stems from a study of shared clonotypes between healthy human individuals. Study-level findings and limits: The authors expected sequencing depth to affect clonotype sharing among donors.

About this clone: The antigen is unknown.

Methods used by the authors: Junction-only immunoSEQ data arrived without quality scores, meaning filtering differed. Repertoires were generated with immunoSEQ multiplex PCR, while TCRdb's copy carries only in-frame clones and drops some. That table gives V, J and clone size, and the DNA gave D and trimming. The sample has about 480,000 clones, approximately 79% seen once. The CDR3 spans 12 residues. CDR1 and CDR2 (germline): SGHNT, YYREEE (reference sequence). V gave up 4 bases and J gave up 1 base, with 5 bases separating them. This chain uses TRBV5-4 with TRBJ1-1, with D unresolved. The source is a woman aged 40 to 55 in good health. Some clones in this sample may be carry-over from other donors' samples. Sequencing was carried out using PBMCs. CDR3 in amino acids: CASSRQNTEAFF. CDR3 coding DNA: TGTGCCAGCAGCCGACAGAACACTGAAGCTTTCTTT.